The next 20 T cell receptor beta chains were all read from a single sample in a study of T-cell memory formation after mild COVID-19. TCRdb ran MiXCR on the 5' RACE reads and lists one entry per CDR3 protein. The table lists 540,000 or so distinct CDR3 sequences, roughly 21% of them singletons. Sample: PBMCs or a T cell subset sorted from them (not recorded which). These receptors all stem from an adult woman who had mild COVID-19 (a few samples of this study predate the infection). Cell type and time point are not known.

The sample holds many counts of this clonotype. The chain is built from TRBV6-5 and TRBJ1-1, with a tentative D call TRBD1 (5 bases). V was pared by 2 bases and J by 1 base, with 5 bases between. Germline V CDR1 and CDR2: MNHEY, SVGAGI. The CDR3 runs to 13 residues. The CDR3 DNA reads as TGTGCCAGCAGTTACGGGGGGAACACTGAAGCTTTCTTT. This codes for CASSYGGNTEAFF.

The CDR3 DNA sequence: TGTGCCAGCTTCTCCAGGGACCGGAATCAGCCCCAGCATTTT. Protein product: CASFSRDRNQPQHF. The V and J genes are TRBV12-3 or TRBV12-4 and TRBJ1-5; D is perhaps TRBD1 (5 bases). The CDR3 runs to 14 residues. Trimming stripped 8 bases from V and 4 bases from J, with 15 bases between.

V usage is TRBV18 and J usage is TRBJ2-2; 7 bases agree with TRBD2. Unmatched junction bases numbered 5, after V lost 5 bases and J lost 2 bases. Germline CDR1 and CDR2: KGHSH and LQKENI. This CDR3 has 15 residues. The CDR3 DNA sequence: TGTGCCAGCTCAACGGGGAGGGTCAACACCGGGGAGCTGTTTTTT. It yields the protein CASSTGRVNTGELFF.

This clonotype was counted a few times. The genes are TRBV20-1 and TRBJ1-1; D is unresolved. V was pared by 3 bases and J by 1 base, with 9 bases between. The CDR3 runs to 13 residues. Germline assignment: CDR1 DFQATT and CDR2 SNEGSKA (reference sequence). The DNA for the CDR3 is TGCAGTGCTAGGCCCCCTGGGAACACTGAAGCTTTCTTT. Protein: CSARPPGNTEAFF.

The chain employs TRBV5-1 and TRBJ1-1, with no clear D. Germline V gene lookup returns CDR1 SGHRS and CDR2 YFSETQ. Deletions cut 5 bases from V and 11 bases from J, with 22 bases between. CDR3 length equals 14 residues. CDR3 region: CASREGSATSGAFF. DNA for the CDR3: TGCGCCAGCAGGGAGGGTTCCGCAACAAGCGGGGCTTTCTTT.

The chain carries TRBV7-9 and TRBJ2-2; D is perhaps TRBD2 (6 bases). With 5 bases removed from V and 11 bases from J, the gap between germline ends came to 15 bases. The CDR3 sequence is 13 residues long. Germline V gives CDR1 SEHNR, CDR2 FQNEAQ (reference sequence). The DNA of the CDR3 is TGTGCCAGCAGCGCCCGACTAGACGGCGAGCTGTTTTTT. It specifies CASSARLDGELFF.

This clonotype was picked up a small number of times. The CDR3 region has the DNA TGTGCCTGGAGTGTTTTGGCGGTAAGGGATGAGCAGTTCTTC. This encodes CAWSVLAVRDEQFF. The genes are TRBV30 and TRBJ2-1; D call uncertain. Germline V lookup: CDR1 GTSNPN, CDR2 SVGIG (reference sequence). The CDR3 is made up of 14 amino acids. Trimming took 0 bases from V and 8 from J, leaving 14 bases between them.

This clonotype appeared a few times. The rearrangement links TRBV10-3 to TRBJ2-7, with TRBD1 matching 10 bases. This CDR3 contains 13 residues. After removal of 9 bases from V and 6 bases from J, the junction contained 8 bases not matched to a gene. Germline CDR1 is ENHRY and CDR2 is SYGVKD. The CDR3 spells CAITDRGIGEQYF. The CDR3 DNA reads TGTGCCATTACGGACAGGGGGATTGGCGAGCAGTACTTC.

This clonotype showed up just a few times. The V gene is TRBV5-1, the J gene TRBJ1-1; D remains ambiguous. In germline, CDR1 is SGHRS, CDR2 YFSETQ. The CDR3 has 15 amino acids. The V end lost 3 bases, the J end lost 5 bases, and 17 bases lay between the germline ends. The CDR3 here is CASSSPESRVTEAFF. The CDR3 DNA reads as TGCGCCAGCAGCTCGCCCGAATCAAGGGTAACTGAAGCTTTCTTT.

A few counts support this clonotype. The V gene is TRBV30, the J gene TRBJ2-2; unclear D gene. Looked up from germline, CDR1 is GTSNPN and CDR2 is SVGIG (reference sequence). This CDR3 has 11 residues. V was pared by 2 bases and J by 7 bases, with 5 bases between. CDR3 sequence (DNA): TGTGCCTGGAGTTGGGGCGGGGAGCTGTTTTTT. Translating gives CAWSWGGELFF.

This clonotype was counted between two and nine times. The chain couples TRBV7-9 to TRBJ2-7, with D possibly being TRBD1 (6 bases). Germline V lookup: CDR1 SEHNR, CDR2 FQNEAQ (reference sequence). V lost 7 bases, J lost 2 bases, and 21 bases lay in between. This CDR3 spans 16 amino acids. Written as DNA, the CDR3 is TGTGCCAGCACCCCCTCGAGCGGCAGGGGCCCCTACGAGCAGTACTTC. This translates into CASTPSSGRGPYEQYF.

CDR3 protein: CASSGSGQGAYGYTF. The CDR3 nucleotides read TGTGCCAGCAGCGGATCGGGACAGGGGGCATATGGCTACACCTTC. The genes are TRBV5-6 and TRBJ1-2, with 12 bases that match TRBD1. Germline loops: CDR1 SGHDT, CDR2 YYEEEE. Trimming removed 4 bases from V and 5 bases from J; junction bases left unmatched: 6. CDR3 size: 15 residues.

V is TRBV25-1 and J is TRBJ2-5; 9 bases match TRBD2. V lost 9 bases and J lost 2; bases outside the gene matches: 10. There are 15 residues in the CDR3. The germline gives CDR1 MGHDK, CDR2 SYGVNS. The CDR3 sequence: CASRRAGGPQETQYF. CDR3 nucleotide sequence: TGTGCCAGTCGAAGAGCGGGGGGCCCTCAAGAGACCCAGTACTTC.

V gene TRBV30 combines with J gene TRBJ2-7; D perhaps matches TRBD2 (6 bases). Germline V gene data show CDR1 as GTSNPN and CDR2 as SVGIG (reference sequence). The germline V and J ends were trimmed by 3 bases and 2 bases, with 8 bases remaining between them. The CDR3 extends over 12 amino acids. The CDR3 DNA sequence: TGTGCCTGGAGCGGGGGTACCTACGAGCAGTACTTC. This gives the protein CAWSGGTYEQYF. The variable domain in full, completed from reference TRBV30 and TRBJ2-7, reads SQTIHQWPATLVQPVGSPLSLECTVEGTSNPNLYWYRQAAGRGLQLLFYSVGIGQISSEVPQNLSASRPQDRQFILSSKKLLLSDSGFYLCAWSGGTYEQYFGPGTRLTVT.

DNA for the CDR3: TGTGCCACCAGCAGGCTCGGGAAAAGCCTAAATCAGCCCCAGCATTTT. The encoded protein is CATSRLGKSLNQPQHF. The chain employs TRBV15 and TRBJ1-5; D gene ambiguous. The CDR3 consists of 16 residues. Germline CDR1 LNHNV, CDR2 YYDKDF (reference sequence). V was trimmed by 3 bases and J by 4 bases, leaving 16 bases between them.

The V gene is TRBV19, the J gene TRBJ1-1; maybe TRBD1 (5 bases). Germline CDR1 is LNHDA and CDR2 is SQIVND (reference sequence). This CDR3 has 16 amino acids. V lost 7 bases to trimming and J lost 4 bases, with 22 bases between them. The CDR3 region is CASTPGYSSSFTEAFF. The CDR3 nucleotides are TGTGCCAGTACCCCAGGGTATTCCTCATCTTTCACTGAAGCTTTCTTT. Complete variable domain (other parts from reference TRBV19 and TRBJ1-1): DGGITQSPKYLFRKEGQNVTLSCEQNLNHDAMYWYRQDPGQGLRLIYYSQIVNDFQKGDIAEGYSVSREKKESFPLTVTSAQKNPTAFYLCASTPGYSSSFTEAFFGQGTRLTVV.

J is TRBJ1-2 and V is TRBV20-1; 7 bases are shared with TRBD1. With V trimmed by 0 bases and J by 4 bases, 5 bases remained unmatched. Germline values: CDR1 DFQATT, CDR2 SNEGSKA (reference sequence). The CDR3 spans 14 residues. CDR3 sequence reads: CSAREAGQPYGYTF. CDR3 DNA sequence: TGCAGTGCTAGAGAGGCGGGACAGCCCTATGGCTACACCTTC.

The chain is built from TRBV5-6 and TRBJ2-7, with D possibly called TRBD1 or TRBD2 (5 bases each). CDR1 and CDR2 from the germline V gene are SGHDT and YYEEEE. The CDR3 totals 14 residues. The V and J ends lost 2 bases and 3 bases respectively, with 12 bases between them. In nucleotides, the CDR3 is TGTGCCAGCAGCTTCAGGGACGGCGGCTACGAGCAGTACTTC. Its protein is CASSFRDGGYEQYF. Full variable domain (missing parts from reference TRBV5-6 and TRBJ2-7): DAGVTQSPTHLIKTRGQQVTLRCSPKSGHDTVSWYQQALGQGPQFIFQYYEEEERQRGNFPDRFSGHQFPNYSSELNVNALLLGDSALYLCASSFRDGGYEQYFGPGTRLTVT.

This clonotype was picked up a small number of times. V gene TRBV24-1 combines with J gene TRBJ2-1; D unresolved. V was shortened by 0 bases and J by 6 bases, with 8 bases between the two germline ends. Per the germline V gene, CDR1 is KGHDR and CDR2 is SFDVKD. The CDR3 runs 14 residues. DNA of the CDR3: TGTGCCACCAGTGATTTGAGGCATCTCAATGAGCAGTTCTTC. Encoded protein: CATSDLRHLNEQFF.

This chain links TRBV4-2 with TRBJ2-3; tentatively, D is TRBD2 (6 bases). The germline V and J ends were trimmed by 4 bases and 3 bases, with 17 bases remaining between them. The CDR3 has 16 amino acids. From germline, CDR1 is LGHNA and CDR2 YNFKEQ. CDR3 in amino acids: CASSPTEGPATDTQYF. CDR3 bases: TGTGCCAGCAGCCCCACGGAGGGCCCGGCAACAGATACGCAGTATTTT.